This T cell receptor (beta chain) emerged from a study of molecular identifiers for immune sequencing clone quantification. Study-level findings and limits: Underestimated sizes of highly expanded clones could result from identical TCR molecules that share a barcode.

In the sort, naive CD8 T cells were defined as CD8+CD4-CCR7+CD45RA+. The CDR3 has 16 amino acids. Germline V gene sequence: CDR1 SNHLY, CDR2 FYNNEI. V lost 7 bases to trimming and J lost 2 bases; unmatched junction nucleotides: 10. To note about this clonotype: Its antigen remains unidentified.

Previously published methods and listed TCR primers were used for the bulk TCR libraries. TCRdb analysed the PCR reads with MiXCR anew, one entry per CDR3 protein. The sample has about 98,000 distinct CDR3 sequences; 30% to 35% are singletons. The clonotype comes from a human donor in good health. Some libraries in this study had Jurkat cell RNA spiked in. V and J are TRBV2 and TRBJ2-3; TRBD1 matches 9 bases. The sample was naive CD8+ T cells from blood, with Jurkat cell RNA spiked in. Subset specified: FACS-sorted CD8+CD4-CCR7+CD45RA+ naive T cells. The CDR3 loop is CASTRQGGSATDTQYF. The CDR3 nucleotides are TGTGCCAGCACTAGACAGGGGGGTAGCGCCACAGATACGCAGTATTTT.